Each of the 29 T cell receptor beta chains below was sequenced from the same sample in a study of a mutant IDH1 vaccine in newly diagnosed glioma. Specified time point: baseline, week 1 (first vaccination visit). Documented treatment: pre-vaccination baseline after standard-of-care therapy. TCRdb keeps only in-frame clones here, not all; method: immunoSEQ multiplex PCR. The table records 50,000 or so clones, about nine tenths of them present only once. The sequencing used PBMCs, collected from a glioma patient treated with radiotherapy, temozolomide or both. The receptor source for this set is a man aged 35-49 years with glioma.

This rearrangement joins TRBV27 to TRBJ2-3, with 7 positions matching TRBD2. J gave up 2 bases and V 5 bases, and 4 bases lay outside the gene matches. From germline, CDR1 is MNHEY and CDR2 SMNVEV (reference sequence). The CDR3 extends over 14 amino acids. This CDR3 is CASSKRGYTDTQYF. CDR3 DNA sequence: TGTGCCAGCAGTAAGCGGGGTTACACAGATACGCAGTATTTT.

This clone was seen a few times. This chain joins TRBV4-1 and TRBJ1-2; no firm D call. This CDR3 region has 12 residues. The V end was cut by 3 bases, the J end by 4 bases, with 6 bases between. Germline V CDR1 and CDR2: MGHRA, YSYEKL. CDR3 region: CASSHETYGYTF. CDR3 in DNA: TGCGCCAGCAGCCATGAAACCTATGGCTACACCTTC.

The DNA of the CDR3 is TGTGCCAGCAGAGGGGGACTAGCGGGAGTCTACGAGCAGTACTTC. Encoded protein: CASRGGLAGVYEQYF. The V gene is TRBV27, the J gene TRBJ2-7, with TRBD2 matching over 14 bases. The CDR3 is 15 residues long. Trimming cost V 6 bases and J 3 bases; bases outside gene matches: 4. The germline V gene encodes CDR1 MNHEY and CDR2 SMNVEV (reference sequence).

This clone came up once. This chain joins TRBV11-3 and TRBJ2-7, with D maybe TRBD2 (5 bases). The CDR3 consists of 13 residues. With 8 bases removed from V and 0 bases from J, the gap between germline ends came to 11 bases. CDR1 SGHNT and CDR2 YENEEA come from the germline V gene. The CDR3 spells CASSLGSSYEQYF. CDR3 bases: TGTGCCAGCTCCCTAGGGAGCTCCTACGAGCAGTACTTC.

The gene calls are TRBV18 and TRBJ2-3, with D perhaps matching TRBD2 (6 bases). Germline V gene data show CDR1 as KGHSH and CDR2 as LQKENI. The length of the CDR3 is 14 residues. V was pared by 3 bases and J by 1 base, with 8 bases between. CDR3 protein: CASSPGLGTDTQYF. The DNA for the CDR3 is TGTGCCAGCTCACCGGGACTTGGCACAGATACGCAGTATTTT.

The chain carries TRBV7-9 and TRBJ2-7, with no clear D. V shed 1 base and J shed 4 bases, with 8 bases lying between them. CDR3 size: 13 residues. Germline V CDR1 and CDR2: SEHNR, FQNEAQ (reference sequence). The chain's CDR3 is CASSLDWLYEQYF. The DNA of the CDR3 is TGTGCCAGCAGCTTAGATTGGTTGTACGAGCAGTACTTC.

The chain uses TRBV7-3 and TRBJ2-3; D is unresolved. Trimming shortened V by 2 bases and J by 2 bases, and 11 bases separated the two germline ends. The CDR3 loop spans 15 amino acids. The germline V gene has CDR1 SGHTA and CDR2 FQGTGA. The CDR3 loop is CASSLGIAYTDTQYF. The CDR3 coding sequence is TGTGCCAGCAGCTTAGGGATCGCCTACACAGATACGCAGTATTTT. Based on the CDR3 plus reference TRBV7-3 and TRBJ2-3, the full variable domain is GAGVSQTPSNKVTEKGKYVELRCDPISGHTALYWYRQSLGQGPEFLIYFQGTGAADDSGLPNDRFFAVRPEGSVSTLKIQRTERGDSAVYLCASSLGIAYTDTQYFGPGTRLTVL.

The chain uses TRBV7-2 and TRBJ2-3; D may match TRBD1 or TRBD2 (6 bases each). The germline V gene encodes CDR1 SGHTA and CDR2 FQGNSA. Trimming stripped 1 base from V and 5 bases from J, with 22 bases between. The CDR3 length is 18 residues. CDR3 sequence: CASSLEPQRAGDVDTQYF. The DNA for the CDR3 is TGTGCCAGCAGCTTAGAGCCACAGCGGGCAGGGGACGTAGATACGCAGTATTTT.

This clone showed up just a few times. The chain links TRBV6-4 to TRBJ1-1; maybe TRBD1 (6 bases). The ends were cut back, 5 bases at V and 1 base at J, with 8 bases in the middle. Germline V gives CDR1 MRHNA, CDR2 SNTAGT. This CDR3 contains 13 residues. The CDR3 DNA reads TGTGCCAGCAGTCCACAGGGGAACACTGAAGCTTTCTTT. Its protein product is CASSPQGNTEAFF.

CDR3 protein: CASRPPPNTEAFF. CDR3 nucleotides: TGTGCCAGCAGGCCCCCCCCGAACACTGAAGCTTTCTTT. The rearrangement uses TRBV7-9 and TRBJ1-1; the D is unclear. With 6 bases removed from V and 1 base from J, the gap between germline ends came to 9 bases. The CDR3 has 13 residues. Germline values: CDR1 SEHNR, CDR2 FQNEAQ (reference sequence).

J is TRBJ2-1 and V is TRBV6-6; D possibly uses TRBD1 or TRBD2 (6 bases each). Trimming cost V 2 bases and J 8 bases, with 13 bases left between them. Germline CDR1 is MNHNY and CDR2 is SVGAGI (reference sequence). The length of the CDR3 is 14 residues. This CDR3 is CASSYRLRGDEQFF. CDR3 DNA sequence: TGTGCCAGCAGTTACAGATTAAGGGGGGATGAGCAGTTCTTC.

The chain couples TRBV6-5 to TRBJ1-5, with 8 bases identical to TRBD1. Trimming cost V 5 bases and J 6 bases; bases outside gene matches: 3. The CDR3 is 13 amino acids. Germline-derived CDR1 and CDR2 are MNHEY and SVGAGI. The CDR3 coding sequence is TGTGCCAGCAGTCCCACAGGGGGTCAGCCCCAGCATTTT. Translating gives CASSPTGGQPQHF.

The CDR3 DNA reads TGTGCCAGCAGCTTGGGACTTTGGGCGGGCGAGCAGTACTTC. Its translation is CASSLGLWAGEQYF. V usage is TRBV5-6 and J usage is TRBJ2-7; the D gene is possibly TRBD2 (5 bases). Germline assignment: CDR1 SGHDT and CDR2 YYEEEE. The V gene lost 0 bases and the J gene lost 6 bases, with 13 bases spanning the gap. The CDR3 length is 14 residues.

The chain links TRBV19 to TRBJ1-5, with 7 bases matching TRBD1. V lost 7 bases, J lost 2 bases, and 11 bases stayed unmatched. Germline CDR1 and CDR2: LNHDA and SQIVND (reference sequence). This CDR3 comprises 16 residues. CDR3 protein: CASNPGQTYGNQPQHF. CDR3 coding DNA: TGTGCCAGTAATCCGGGACAGACCTATGGCAATCAGCCCCAGCATTTT. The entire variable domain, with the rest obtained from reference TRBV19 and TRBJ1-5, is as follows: DGGITQSPKYLFRKEGQNVTLSCEQNLNHDAMYWYRQDPGQGLRLIYYSQIVNDFQKGDIAEGYSVSREKKESFPLTVTSAQKNPTAFYLCASNPGQTYGNQPQHFGDGTRLSIL.

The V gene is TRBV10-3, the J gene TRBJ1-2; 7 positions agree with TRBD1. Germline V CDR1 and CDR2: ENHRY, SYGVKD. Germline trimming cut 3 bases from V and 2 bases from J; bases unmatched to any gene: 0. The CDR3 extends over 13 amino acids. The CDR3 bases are TGTGCCATCAGTGAACAGGGGAACTATGGCTACACCTTC. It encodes CAISEQGNYGYTF.

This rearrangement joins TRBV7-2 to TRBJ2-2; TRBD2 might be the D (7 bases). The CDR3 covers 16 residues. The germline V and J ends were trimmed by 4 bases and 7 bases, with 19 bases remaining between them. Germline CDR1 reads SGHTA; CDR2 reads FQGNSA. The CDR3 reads CASSSISSRGGGELFF. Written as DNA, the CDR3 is TGTGCCAGCAGCTCTATCTCGTCGAGGGGGGGCGGGGAGCTGTTTTTT.

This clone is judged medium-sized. As DNA, the CDR3 is TGTGCCAGCTCGCTCGGTAGCGGGAGGGCCCAGTTCTTC. Its translation: CASSLGSGRAQFF. The chain couples TRBV27 to TRBJ2-1; TRBD2 aligns across 11 bases. CDR1 is MNHEY and CDR2 is SMNVEV in the germline V gene (reference sequence). The CDR3 spans 13 residues. With V trimmed by 8 bases and J by 13 bases, 10 bases remained unmatched.

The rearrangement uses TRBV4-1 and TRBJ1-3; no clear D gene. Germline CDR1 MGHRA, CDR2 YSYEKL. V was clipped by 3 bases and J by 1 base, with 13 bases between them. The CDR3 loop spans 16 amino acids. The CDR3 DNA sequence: TGCGCCAGCAGCCAGGGAGGCGGGCAATCTGGAAACACCATATATTTT. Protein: CASSQGGGQSGNTIYF.

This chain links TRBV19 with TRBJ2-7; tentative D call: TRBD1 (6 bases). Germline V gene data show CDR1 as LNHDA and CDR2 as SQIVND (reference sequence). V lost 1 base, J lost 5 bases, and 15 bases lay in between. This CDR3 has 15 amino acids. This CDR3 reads CASSIVFARGNEQYF. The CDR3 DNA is TGTGCCAGTAGTATAGTCTTCGCCAGGGGCAACGAGCAGTACTTC.

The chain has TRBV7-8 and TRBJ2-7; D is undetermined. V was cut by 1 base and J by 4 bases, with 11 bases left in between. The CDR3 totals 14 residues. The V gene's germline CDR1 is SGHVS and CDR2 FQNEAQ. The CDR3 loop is CASSLVPSGYEQYF. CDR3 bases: TGTGCCAGCAGCTTAGTGCCCTCGGGTTACGAGCAGTACTTC. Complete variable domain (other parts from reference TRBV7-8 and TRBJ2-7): GAGVSQSPRYKVAKRGQDVALRCDPISGHVSLFWYQQALGQGPEFLTYFQNEAQLDKSGLPSDRFFAERPEGSVSTLKIQRTQQEDSAVYLCASSLVPSGYEQYFGPGTRLTVT.

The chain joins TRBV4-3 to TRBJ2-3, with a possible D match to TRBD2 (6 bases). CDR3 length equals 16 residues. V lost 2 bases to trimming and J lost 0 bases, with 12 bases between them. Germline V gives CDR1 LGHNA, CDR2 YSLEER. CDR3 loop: CASSQQDGRSTDTQYF. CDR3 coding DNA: TGCGCCAGCAGCCAACAGGACGGGAGAAGCACAGATACGCAGTATTTT.

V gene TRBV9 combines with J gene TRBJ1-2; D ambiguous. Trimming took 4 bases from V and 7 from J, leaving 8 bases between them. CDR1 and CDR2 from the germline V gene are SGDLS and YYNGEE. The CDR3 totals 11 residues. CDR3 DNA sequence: TGTGCCAGCAGCCATGGCGCTGGCTACACCTTC. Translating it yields CASSHGAGYTF.

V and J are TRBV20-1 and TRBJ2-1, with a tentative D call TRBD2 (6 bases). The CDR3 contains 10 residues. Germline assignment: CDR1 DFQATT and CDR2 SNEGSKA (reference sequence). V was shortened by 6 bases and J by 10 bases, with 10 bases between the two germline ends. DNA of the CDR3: TGCAGTGCGGACTACCTAGAGCAGTTCTTC. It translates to CSADYLEQFF.

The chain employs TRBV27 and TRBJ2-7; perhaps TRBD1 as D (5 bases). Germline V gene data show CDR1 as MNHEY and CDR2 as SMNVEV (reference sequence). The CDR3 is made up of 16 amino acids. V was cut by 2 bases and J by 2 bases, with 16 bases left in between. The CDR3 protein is CASSLLGGQGTYEQYF. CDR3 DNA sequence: TGTGCCAGCAGTTTACTAGGCGGCCAGGGCACCTACGAGCAGTACTTC.

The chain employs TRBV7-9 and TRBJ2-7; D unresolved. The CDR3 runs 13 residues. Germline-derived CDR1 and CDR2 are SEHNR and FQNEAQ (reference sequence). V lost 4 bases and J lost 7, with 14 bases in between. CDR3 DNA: TGTGCCAGCAGCTCCCCCCCCGGGTGGGAGCAGTACTTC. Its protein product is CASSSPPGWEQYF.

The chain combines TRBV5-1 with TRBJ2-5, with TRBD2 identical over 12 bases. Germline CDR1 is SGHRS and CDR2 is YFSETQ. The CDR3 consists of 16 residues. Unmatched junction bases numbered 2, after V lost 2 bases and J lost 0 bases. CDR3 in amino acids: CASSLGTSGYQETQYF. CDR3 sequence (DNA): TGCGCCAGCAGCTTAGGGACTAGCGGGTACCAAGAGACCCAGTACTTC.

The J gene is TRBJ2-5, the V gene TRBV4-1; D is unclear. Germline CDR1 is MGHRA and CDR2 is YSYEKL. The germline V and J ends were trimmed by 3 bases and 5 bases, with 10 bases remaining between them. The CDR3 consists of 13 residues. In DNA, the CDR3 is TGCGCCAGCAGCCAGGGGATTAGGGAGACCCAGTACTTC. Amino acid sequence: CASSQGIRETQYF.

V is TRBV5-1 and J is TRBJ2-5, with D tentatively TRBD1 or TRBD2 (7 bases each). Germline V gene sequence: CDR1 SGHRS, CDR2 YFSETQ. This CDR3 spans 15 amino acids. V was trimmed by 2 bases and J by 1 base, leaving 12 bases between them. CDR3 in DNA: TGCGCCAGCAGCTTACAGGGGAGGGTCCAAGAGACCCAGTACTTC. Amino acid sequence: CASSLQGRVQETQYF.

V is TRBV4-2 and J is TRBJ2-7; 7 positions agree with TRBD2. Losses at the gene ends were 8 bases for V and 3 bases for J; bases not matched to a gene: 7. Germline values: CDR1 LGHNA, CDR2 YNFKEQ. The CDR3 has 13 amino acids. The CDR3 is CASGAGRGYEQYF. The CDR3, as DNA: TGTGCCAGCGGCGCGGGGAGGGGCTACGAGCAGTACTTC.